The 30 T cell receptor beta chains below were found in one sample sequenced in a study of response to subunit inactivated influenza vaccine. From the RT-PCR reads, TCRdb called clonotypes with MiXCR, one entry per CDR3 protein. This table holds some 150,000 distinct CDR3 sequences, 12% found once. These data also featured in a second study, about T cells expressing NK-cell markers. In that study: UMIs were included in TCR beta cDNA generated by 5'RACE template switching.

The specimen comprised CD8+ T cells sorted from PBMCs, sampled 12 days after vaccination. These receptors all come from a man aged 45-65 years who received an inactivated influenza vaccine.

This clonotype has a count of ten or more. The CDR3 DNA reads as TGCGCCAGCAGCCAAGGTGGTTTCGGGTACGAGCAGTACTTC. Translating gives CASSQGGFGYEQYF. The J gene is TRBJ2-7, the V gene TRBV4-3; D gene ambiguous. V was shortened by 1 base and J by 4 bases, with 11 bases between the two germline ends. Germline CDR1 reads LGHNA; CDR2 reads YSLEER. The CDR3 is 14 amino acids.

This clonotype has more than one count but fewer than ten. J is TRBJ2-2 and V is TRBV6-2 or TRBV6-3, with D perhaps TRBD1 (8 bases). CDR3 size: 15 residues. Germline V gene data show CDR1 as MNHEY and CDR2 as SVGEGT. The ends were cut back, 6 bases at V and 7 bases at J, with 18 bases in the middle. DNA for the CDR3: TGTGCCAGCAGCCGGACAGGGAGGGAGAACGGGGAGCTGTTTTTT. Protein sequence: CASSRTGRENGELFF.

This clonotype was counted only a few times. The CDR3 is CASSLVTGPRDYEQYF. The CDR3 region has the DNA TGTGCCAGCAGCTTAGTCACAGGCCCCCGAGACTACGAGCAGTACTTC. The gene calls are TRBV7-9 and TRBJ2-7; perhaps TRBD1 as D (5 bases). Germline CDR1 is SEHNR and CDR2 is FQNEAQ (reference sequence). The CDR3 has 16 residues. V lost 1 base and J 3 bases, leaving 16 bases between the germline ends.

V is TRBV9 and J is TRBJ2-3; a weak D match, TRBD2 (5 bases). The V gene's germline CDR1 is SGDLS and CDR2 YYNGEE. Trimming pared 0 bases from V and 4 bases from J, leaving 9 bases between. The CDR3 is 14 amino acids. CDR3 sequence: CASSVDSSPDTQYF. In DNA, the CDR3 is TGTGCCAGCAGCGTAGATTCTAGCCCAGATACGCAGTATTTT.

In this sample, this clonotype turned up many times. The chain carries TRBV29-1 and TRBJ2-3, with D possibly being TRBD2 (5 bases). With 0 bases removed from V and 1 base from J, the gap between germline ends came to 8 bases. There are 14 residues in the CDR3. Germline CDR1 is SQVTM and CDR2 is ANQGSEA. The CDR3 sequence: CSVEEGDGTDTQYF. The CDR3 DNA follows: TGCAGCGTTGAAGAGGGAGATGGCACAGATACGCAGTATTTT.

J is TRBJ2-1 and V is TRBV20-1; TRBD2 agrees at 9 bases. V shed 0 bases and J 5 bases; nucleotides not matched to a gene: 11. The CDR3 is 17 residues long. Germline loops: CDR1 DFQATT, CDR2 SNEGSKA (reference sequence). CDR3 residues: CSARDIPSGIQNNEQFF. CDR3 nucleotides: TGCAGTGCTAGAGATATACCTAGCGGGATTCAGAACAATGAGCAGTTCTTC.

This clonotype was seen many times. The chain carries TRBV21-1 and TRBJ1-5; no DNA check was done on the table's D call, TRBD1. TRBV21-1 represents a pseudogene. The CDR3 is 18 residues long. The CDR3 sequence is CASSKLRWTGKGSQPQHF. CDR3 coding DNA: TGTGCCAGCAGCAAATTGCGGTGGACAGGGAAGGGATCTCAGCCCCAGCATTTT.

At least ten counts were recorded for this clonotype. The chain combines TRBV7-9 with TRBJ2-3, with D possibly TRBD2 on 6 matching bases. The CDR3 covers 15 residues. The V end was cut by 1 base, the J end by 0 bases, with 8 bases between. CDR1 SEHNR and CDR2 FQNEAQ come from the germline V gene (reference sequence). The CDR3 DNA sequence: TGTGCCAGCAGCTTAGGCGGGGCAAGCACAGATACGCAGTATTTT. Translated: CASSLGGASTDTQYF.

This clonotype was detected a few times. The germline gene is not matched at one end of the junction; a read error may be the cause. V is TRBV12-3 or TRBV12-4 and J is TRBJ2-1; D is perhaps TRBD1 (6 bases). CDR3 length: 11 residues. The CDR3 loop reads CASSGGQLEDF. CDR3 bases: TGTGCCAGCAGCGGTGGACAGCTAGAAGACTTC.

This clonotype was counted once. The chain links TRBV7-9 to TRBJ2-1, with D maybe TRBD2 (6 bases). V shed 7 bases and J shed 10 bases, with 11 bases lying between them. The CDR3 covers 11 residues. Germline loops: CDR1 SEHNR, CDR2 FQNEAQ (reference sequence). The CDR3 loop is CASIPGGEQFF. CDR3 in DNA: TGTGCCAGCATCCCCGGGGGAGAGCAGTTCTTC.

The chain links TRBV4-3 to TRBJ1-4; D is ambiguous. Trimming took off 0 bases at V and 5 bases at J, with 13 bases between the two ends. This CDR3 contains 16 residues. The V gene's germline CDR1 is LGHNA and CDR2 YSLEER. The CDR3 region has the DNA TGCGCCAGCAGCCAAGATTGGTATTCCAGGAATGAAAAACTGTTTTTT. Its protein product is CASSQDWYSRNEKLFF.

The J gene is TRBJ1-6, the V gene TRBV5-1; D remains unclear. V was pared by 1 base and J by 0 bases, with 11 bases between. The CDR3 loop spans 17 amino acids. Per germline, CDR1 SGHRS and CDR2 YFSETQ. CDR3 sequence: CASSLRAESSYNSPLHF. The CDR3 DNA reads TGCGCCAGCAGCTTGCGGGCAGAGAGCTCCTATAATTCACCCCTCCACTTT.

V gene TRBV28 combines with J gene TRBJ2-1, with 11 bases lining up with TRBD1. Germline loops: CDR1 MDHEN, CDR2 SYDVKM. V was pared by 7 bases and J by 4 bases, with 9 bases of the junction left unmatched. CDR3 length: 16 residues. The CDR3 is CASTRHWDRGYNEQFF. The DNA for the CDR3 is TGTGCCAGCACCCGGCACTGGGACAGGGGGTACAATGAGCAGTTCTTC.

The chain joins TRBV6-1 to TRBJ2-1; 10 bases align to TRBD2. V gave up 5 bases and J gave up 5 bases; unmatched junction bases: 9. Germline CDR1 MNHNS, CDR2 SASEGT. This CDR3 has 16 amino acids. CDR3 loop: CASSTLGLAEHNEQFF. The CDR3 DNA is TGTGCCAGCAGTACCCTCGGACTAGCGGAACACAATGAGCAGTTCTTC.

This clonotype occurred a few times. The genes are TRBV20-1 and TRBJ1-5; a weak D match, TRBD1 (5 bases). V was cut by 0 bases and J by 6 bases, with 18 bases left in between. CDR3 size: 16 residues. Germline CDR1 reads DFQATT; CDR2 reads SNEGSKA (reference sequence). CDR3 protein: CSARDSWRGGIQPQHF. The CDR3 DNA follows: TGCAGTGCTAGAGATAGTTGGAGGGGAGGAATTCAGCCCCAGCATTTT.

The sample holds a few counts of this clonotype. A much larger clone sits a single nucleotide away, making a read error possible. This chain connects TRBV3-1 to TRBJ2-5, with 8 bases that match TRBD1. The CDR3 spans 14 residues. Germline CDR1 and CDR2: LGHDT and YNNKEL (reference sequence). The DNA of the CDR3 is TGTGCCAGCAGTCAAGATCGGACAGGGGAGACCCAGTACTTC. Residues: CASSQDRTGETQYF.

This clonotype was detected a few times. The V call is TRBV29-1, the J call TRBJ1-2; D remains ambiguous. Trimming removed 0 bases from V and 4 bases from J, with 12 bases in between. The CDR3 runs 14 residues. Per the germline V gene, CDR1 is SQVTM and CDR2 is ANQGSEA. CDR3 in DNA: TGCAGCGTTGAAGATCTTACGGACTTCTATGGCTACACCTTC. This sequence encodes CSVEDLTDFYGYTF.

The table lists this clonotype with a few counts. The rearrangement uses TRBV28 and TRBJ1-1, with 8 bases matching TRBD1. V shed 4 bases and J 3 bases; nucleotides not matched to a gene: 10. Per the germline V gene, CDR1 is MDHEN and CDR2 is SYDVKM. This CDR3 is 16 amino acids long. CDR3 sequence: CASSSVPRGLDTEAFF. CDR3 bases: TGTGCCAGCAGTTCCGTTCCCAGGGGGCTTGACACTGAAGCTTTCTTT. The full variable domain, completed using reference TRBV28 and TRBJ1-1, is DVKVTQSSRYLVKRTGEKVFLECVQDMDHENMFWYRQDPGLGLRLIYFSYDVKMKEKGDIPEGYSVSREKKERFSLILESASTNQTSMYLCASSSVPRGLDTEAFFGQGTRLTVV.

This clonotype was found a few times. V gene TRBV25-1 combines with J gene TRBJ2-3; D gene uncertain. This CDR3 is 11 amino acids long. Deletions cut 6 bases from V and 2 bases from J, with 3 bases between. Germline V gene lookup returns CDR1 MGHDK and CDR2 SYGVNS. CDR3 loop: CASRLTDTQYF. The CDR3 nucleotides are TGTGCCAGCAGGCTCACAGATACGCAGTATTTT.

The CDR3 sequence: CSARNSGRAIYNEQFF. In DNA form, the CDR3 reads TGCAGTGCTAGAAATAGCGGGAGGGCCATCTACAATGAGCAGTTCTTC. The rearrangement links TRBV20-1 to TRBJ2-1; TRBD2 matches 11 bases. Germline V gene data show CDR1 as DFQATT and CDR2 as SNEGSKA (reference sequence). After removal of 2 bases from V and 3 bases from J, the junction contained 6 bases not matched to a gene. The CDR3 spans 16 residues.

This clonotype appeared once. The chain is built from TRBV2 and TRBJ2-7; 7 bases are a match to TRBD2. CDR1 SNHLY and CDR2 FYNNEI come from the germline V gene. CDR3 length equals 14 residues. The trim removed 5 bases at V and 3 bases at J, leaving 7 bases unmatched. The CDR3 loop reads CASSQIASGYEQYF. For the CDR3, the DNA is TGTGCCAGCAGTCAAATTGCTAGCGGCTACGAGCAGTACTTC.

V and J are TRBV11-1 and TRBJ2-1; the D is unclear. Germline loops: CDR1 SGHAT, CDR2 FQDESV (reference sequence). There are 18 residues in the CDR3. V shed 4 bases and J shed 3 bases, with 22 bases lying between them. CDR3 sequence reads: CASSSSRATRVGYNEQFF. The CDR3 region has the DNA TGTGCCAGCAGCTCATCAAGGGCGACAAGGGTGGGCTACAATGAGCAGTTCTTC.

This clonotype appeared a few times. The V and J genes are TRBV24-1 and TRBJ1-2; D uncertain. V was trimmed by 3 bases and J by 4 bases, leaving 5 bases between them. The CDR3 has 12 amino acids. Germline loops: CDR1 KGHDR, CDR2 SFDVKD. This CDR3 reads CATSDNFYGYTF. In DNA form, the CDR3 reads TGTGCCACCAGTGATAACTTCTATGGCTACACCTTC.

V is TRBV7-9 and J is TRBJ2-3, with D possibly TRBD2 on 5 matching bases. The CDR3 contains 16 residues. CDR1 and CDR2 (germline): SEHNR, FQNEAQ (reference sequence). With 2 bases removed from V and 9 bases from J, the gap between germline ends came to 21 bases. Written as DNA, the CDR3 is TGTGCCAGCAGCTTACGGCGAGGTTTGGAGGCTTTCACGCAGTATTTT. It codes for CASSLRRGLEAFTQYF.

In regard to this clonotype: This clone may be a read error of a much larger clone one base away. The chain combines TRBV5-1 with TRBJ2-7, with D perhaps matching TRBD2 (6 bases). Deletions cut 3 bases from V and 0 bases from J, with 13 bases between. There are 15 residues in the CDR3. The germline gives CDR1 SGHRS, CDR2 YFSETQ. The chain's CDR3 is CASSYRDGGSYEQYF. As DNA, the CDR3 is TGCGCCAGCAGCTACCGGGACGGGGGCTCCTACGAGCAGTACTTC.

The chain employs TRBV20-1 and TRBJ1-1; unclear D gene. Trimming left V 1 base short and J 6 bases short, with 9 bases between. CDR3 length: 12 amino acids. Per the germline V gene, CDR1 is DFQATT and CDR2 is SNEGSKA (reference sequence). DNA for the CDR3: TGCAGTGCTAGAGCCATGGGTCCTGAAGCTTTCTTT. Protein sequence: CSARAMGPEAFF.

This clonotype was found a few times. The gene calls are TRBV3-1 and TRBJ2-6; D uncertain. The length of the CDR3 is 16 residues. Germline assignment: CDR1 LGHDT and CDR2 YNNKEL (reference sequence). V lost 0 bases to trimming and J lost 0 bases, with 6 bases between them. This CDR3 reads CASSQDLNSGANVLTF. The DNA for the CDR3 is TGTGCCAGCAGCCAAGATTTGAACTCTGGGGCCAACGTCCTGACTTTC.

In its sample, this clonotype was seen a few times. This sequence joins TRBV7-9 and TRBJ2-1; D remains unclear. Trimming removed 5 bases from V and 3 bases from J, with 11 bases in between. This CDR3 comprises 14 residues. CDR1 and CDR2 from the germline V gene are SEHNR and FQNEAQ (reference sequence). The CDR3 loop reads CASSTGHLYNEQFF. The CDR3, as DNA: TGTGCCAGCAGCACGGGCCACCTCTACAATGAGCAGTTCTTC.

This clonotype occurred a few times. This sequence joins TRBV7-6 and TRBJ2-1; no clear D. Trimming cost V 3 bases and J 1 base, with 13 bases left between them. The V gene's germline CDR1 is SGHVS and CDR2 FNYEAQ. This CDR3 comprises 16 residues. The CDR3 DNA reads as TGTGCCAGCAGCTTGCTAAGCGCACCTTCCTACAATGAGCAGTTCTTC. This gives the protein CASSLLSAPSYNEQFF.

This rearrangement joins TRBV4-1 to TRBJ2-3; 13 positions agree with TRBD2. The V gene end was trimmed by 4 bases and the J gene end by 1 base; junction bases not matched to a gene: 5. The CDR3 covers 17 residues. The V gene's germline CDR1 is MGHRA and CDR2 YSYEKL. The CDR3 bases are TGCGCCAGCAGCCCTACCGGACTAGCGGGAGGCACAGATACGCAGTATTTT. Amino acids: CASSPTGLAGGTDTQYF.